The source of this T cell receptor beta chain is a study of blood T cell repertoires in COVID-19. After removal of 5 bases from V and 2 bases from J, the junction contained 3 bases not matched to a gene. The CDR3 has 14 amino acids. Germline CDR1 and CDR2: SEHNR and FQNEAQ (reference sequence). The repertoire was sequenced with immunoSEQ multiplex PCR; TCRdb's copy has only in-frame clones and lacks some. Altogether around 250,000 clones are present, roughly 85% being singletons, with the ten largest covering 3.4%. This clonotype originated in a young woman with acute or convalescent COVID-19. The V gene is TRBV7-9, the J gene TRBJ1-5; 7 nucleotides line up with TRBD1. The source material was peripheral blood. CDR3 bases: TGTGCCAGCAGCCCCGGACAGGGCAATCAGCCCCAGCATTTT. Translating it yields CASSPGQGNQPQHF.